This T cell receptor (beta chain) was observed in a study of monozygotic twins with inflammatory bowel disease. Comments on this clonotype: What it binds is not known.

Study-wide results and limits: Support for a single strong signal or clonotype associated with IBD was absent. By inverse Simpson index, TCRbeta diversity was lower in IBD patients than in healthy co-twins. Part of the variability in patient repertoires may have come from differing immunosuppressive treatments.

This CDR3 is 13 amino acids long. CDR1 DFQATT and CDR2 SNEGSKA come from the germline V gene (reference sequence). Researchers used roughly 3,700 ng of total RNA for each TCR library. TCRdb reworked the 5' RACE reads into one entry per CDR3 protein, no DNA. The sample holds around 40,000 distinct CDR3 sequences. The specimen sequenced was blood. This sequence was found in a human donor with ulcerative colitis or Crohn's disease, or a healthy co-twin of an affected twin (not recorded which). V and J are TRBV20-1 and TRBJ1-2; the D call from TCRdb, TRBD1, cannot be confirmed without DNA. The CDR3 here is CSASRGSDHGYTF.